These 17 T cell receptor beta chains originate from one sample sequenced in a study of T cells in Graves' hyperthyroidism and ophthalmopathy. The investigators amplified TCR beta CDR3 regions from RNA transcripts. Primed by the HTBI set, a first-round RT-PCR was run on the TCR CDR3. TCRdb independently ran MiXCR on the multiplex PCR reads; one entry per CDR3 protein. The sample lists under 350,000 distinct CDR3 sequences; about 20% were seen once. The sequenced material came from blood. These receptors were taken from a woman in her forties or fifties with Graves' hyperthyroidism.

The chain employs TRBV6-2 or TRBV6-3 and TRBJ2-5, with D unresolved. The CDR3 length is 12 residues. V lost 2 bases and J lost 8, with 9 bases in between. Germline CDR1 reads MNHEY; CDR2 reads SVGEGT. This CDR3 reads CASSYDLGTQYF. CDR3 nucleotides: TGTGCCAGCAGTTACGACTTAGGCACCCAGTACTTC.

This clonotype was seen many times. The rearrangement links TRBV7-2 to TRBJ2-3; a weak D match, TRBD2 (6 bases). Germline V gives CDR1 SGHTA, CDR2 FQGNSA. With 5 bases removed from V and 0 bases from J, the gap between germline ends came to 12 bases. The CDR3 is 15 residues long. The CDR3, as DNA: TGTGCCAGCAGCCAGGGACTTACTAGCACAGATACGCAGTATTTT. Its translation is CASSQGLTSTDTQYF.

Regarding this clonotype: An end of the junction does not agree with germline; a read error may underlie this. The chain recombines TRBV29-1 with TRBJ2-1, with 9 bases identical to TRBD1. The CDR3 has 11 amino acids. Germline V gives CDR1 SQVTM, CDR2 ANQGSEA. The CDR3 reads CTGTGNNEQFF. For the CDR3, the DNA is TGTACCGGGACAGGGAACAATGAGCAGTTCTTC.

This clonotype was detected many times. The chain recombines TRBV9 with TRBJ1-5; 10 bases fit TRBD1. The CDR3 has 15 amino acids. CDR1 and CDR2 from the germline V gene are SGDLS and YYNGEE. Unmatched junction bases numbered 4, after V lost 3 bases and J lost 4 bases. The DNA for the CDR3 is TGTGCCAGCAGCGCCGGACAGGGGGAAAATCAGCCCCAGCATTTT. The encoded protein is CASSAGQGENQPQHF.

With regard to this clonotype: A much larger clone is a single base away; this may be a read error. The rearrangement uses TRBV13 and TRBJ1-2, with 7 bases fitting TRBD1. Germline V lookup: CDR1 PRHDT, CDR2 FYEKMQ (reference sequence). The CDR3 loop spans 17 amino acids. The CDR3 loop reads CTSSERRTGQRLYGYTF. The CDR3, as DNA: TGTACCAGCAGCGAAAGACGGACGGGACAGCGCCTCTATGGCTACACCTTC.

This clonotype has a handful of counts. The CDR3 sequence is CSARDLTGSSYEQYF. In nucleotides, the CDR3 is TGCAGTGCTAGAGATCTCACAGGGAGTTCCTACGAGCAGTACTTC. The rearrangement uses TRBV20-1 and TRBJ2-7; tentatively, D is TRBD1 (6 bases). Germline V gene sequence: CDR1 DFQATT, CDR2 SNEGSKA (reference sequence). V gave up 0 bases and J gave up 1 base, with 13 bases separating them. The CDR3 spans 15 residues.

The chain employs TRBV14 and TRBJ1-5; TRBD1 agrees at 9 bases. Trimming took 4 bases from V and 9 from J; bases not matched to a gene: 16. CDR3 length: 17 amino acids. Germline CDR1 is SGHDN and CDR2 is FVKESK. CDR3: CASSLNTGTGIDLPQHF. DNA for the CDR3: TGTGCCAGCAGCCTAAATACCGGGACAGGGATTGATCTGCCCCAGCATTTT.

In this sample, this clonotype turned up many times. The chain carries TRBV28 and TRBJ2-7, with D perhaps matching TRBD1 (6 bases). The germline V and J ends were trimmed by 5 bases and 6 bases, with 11 bases remaining between them. The germline gives CDR1 MDHEN, CDR2 SYDVKM. CDR3 length: 12 amino acids. CDR3 in DNA: TGTGCCAGCAGTACCCTAGGGGGCGAGCAGTACTTC. This sequence encodes CASSTLGGEQYF.

At least ten counts were recorded for this clonotype. The chain uses TRBV27 and TRBJ2-7; a possible D gene is TRBD2 (5 bases). Germline values: CDR1 MNHEY, CDR2 SMNVEV (reference sequence). The ends were cut back, 6 bases at V and 4 bases at J, with 13 bases in the middle. The CDR3 runs to 13 residues. In nucleotides, the CDR3 is TGTGCCAGCAGACGACTCGGGATATACGAGCAGTACTTC. Translating it yields CASRRLGIYEQYF.

V is TRBV19 and J is TRBJ1-5, with 7 bases matching TRBD1. V lost 5 bases to trimming and J lost 7 bases; unmatched junction nucleotides: 5. Per germline, CDR1 LNHDA and CDR2 SQIVND (reference sequence). The CDR3 runs to 13 residues. CDR3 in amino acids: CASSWQGEQPQHF. CDR3 nucleotides: TGTGCCAGTAGTTGGCAGGGGGAACAGCCCCAGCATTTT. The variable domain in full, with the rest retrieved from reference TRBV19 and TRBJ1-5, is DGGITQSPKYLFRKEGQNVTLSCEQNLNHDAMYWYRQDPGQGLRLIYYSQIVNDFQKGDIAEGYSVSREKKESFPLTVTSAQKNPTAFYLCASSWQGEQPQHFGDGTRLSIL.

This clonotype was counted only a few times. The chain recombines TRBV29-1 with TRBJ1-1; D gene ambiguous. Trimming pared 6 bases from V and 3 bases from J, leaving 8 bases between. From germline, CDR1 is SQVTM and CDR2 ANQGSEA. The CDR3 runs to 11 residues. The CDR3: CSVQVDTEAFF. The CDR3 coding sequence is TGCAGCGTCCAGGTGGACACTGAAGCTTTCTTT. The full variable domain, its missing parts supplied by reference TRBV29-1 and TRBJ1-1, is SAVISQKPSRDICQRGTSLTIQCQVDSQVTMMFWYRQQPGQSLTLIATANQGSEATYESGFVIDKFPISRPNLTFSTLTVSNMSPEDSSIYLCSVQVDTEAFFGQGTRLTVV.

This clonotype has only a few counts. The V and J genes are TRBV19 and TRBJ1-1, with D possibly matching TRBD1 (6 bases). This CDR3 is 14 amino acids long. The V end lost 5 bases, the J end lost 2 bases, and 12 bases lay between the germline ends. Germline assignment: CDR1 LNHDA and CDR2 SQIVND (reference sequence). Here the CDR3 reads CASSLDSRNTEAFF. The CDR3 DNA is TGTGCCAGTAGTCTGGACAGTCGTAACACTGAAGCTTTCTTT.

Turning to this clonotype: An end of the junction does not agree with germline; a read error may underlie this. V usage is TRBV5-1 and J usage is TRBJ1-2, with D maybe TRBD1 (5 bases). The CDR3 is 14 residues long. Germline loops: CDR1 SGHRS, CDR2 YFSETQ. CDR3 in DNA: TGCGCCAGCAGCTTGGACAGGACCAACTATAGCTACACCTTC. This sequence encodes CASSLDRTNYSYTF.

V and J are TRBV19 and TRBJ2-5, with D tentatively TRBD1 or TRBD2 (5 bases each). Germline V gene lookup returns CDR1 LNHDA and CDR2 SQIVND (reference sequence). Trimming removed 0 bases at V and 3 bases at J, with 11 bases between. The CDR3 has 15 residues. This chain's CDR3 is CASSIELAGKETQYF. In DNA form, the CDR3 reads TGTGCCAGTAGTATAGAGCTAGCAGGGAAAGAGACCCAGTACTTC.

This clonotype was counted only a few times. The chain is built from TRBV2 and TRBJ1-6; perhaps TRBD1 as D (6 bases). Trimming removed 9 bases from V and 5 bases from J, with 17 bases in between. CDR3 length equals 15 residues. Germline V gene sequence: CDR1 SNHLY, CDR2 FYNNEI. CDR3 in DNA: TGTGCCAGTAAGCTCGGGACACACGATAATTCACCCCTCCACTTT. Its translation: CASKLGTHDNSPLHF.

The table lists this clonotype with many counts. This chain connects TRBV11-2 to TRBJ2-1; 8 bases are a match to TRBD1. Per germline, CDR1 SGHAT and CDR2 FQNNGV. This CDR3 contains 19 residues. J gave up 4 bases and V 5 bases, and 19 bases lay outside the gene matches. CDR3 nucleotide sequence: TGTGCCAGCAGCACCCCCAGGACAGGGTTATCGGGGTATTACAATGAGCAGTTCTTC. Residues: CASSTPRTGLSGYYNEQFF.

This clonotype was seen many times. V is TRBV5-1 and J is TRBJ2-7; 8 positions agree with TRBD2. Germline lookup yields CDR1 SGHRS and CDR2 YFSETQ. The length of the CDR3 is 17 residues. Losses at the gene ends were 0 bases for V and 4 bases for J; bases not matched to a gene: 12. The CDR3 DNA follows: TGCGCCAGCAGCTTGGAGCGCTTGACGGGAGGGCCATACGAGCAGTACTTC. It is translated as CASSLERLTGGPYEQYF.